The present TCR beta chain was sequenced within a study of blood T cell repertoires in COVID-19. Study at large: There were acute and convalescent COVID-19 samples, and they came from the United States, Italy and Spain. The analysed material was cDNA or gDNA that came from T cells, B-cell-depleted T cells, or PBMCs.

The V and J ends lost 6 bases and 6 bases, in that order; junction bases with no gene match: 7. CDR3 size: 13 residues. Per germline, CDR1 SQVTM and CDR2 ANQGSEA. How the authors handled the data: Amplification of reference gene primers was used by the study to estimate nucleated cell counts. Sequencing used immunoSEQ multiplex PCR; TCRdb keeps in-frame clones, though not all of them. For V, J and clone size, that table is used; D and trimming come from the DNA. The table shows roughly 300,000 clones, with over 70% occurring only once. The chain joins TRBV29-1 to TRBJ2-1, with TRBD1 matching 8 bases. The receptor comes from a woman in her forties or fifties with acute or convalescent COVID-19. Sequencing was done on a sample of peripheral blood. The CDR3 bases are TGCAGCGTGTGGACAGGGTATGGCAATGAGCAGTTCTTC. This codes for CSVWTGYGNEQFF.